This T cell receptor beta chain was obtained from a study of cytomegalovirus exposure and HLA in healthy donors. PCR was performed using 60 Vbeta and 13 Jbeta primers. Clones were read by immunoSEQ multiplex PCR, and TCRdb kept only the in-frame ones, dropping some. Here the sample spans approximately 290,000 clones, over 70% being singletons. The CDR3 has 12 amino acids. Trimming pared 5 bases from V and 10 bases from J, leaving 13 bases between. Germline-derived CDR1 and CDR2 are SGHTA and FQGTGA. The sequence was collected from a girl aged 2 to 9 in good health and CMV-seronegative. This chain links TRBV7-3 with TRBJ2-3; D is possibly TRBD1 (5 bases). Specimen: PBMCs. CDR3 loop: CASSPGLPPQYF. The CDR3 nucleotides are TGTGCCAGCAGCCCAGGGCTCCCCCCGCAGTATTTT.